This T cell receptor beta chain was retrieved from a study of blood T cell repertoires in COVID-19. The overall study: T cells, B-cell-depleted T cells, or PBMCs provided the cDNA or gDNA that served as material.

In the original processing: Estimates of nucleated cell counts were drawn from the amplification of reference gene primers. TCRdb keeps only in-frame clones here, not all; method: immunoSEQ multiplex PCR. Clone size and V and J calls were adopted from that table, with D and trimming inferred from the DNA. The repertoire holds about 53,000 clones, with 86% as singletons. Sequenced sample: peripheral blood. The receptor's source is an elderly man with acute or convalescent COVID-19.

CDR3 protein: CASSPGQTNEKLFF. In DNA form, the CDR3 reads TGCGCCAGCAGCCCCGGACAGACTAATGAAAAACTGTTTTTT. The chain carries TRBV5-1 and TRBJ1-4; D is possibly TRBD1 (6 bases). Trimming left V 4 bases short and J 2 bases short, with 9 bases between. Germline V gene data show CDR1 as SGHRS and CDR2 as YFSETQ. CDR3 size: 14 residues.